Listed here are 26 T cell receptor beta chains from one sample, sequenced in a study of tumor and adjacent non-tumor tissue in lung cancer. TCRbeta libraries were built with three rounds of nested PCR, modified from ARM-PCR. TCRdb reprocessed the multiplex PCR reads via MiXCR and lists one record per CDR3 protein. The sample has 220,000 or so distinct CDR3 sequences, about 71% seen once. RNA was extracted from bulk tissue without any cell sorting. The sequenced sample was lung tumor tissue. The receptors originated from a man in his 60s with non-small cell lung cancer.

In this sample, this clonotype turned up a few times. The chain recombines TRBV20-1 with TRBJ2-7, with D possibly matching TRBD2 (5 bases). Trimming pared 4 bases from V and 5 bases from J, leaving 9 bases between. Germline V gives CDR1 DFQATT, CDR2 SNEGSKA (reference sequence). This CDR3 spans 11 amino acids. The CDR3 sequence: CSATSGHEQYF. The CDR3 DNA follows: TGCAGTGCTACGAGCGGCCACGAGCAGTACTTC.

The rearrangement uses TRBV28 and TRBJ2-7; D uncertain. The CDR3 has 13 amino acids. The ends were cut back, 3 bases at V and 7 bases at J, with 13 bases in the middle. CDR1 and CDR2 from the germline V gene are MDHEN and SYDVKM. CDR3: CASSFSAQKEQYF. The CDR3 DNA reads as TGTGCCAGCAGTTTCAGCGCGCAAAAGGAGCAGTACTTC.

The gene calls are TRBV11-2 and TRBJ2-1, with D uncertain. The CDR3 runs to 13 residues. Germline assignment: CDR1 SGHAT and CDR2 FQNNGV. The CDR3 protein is CVSNSAFYNEQFF. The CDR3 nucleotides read TGTGTCAGTAACTCTGCATTTTACAATGAGCAGTTCTTC.

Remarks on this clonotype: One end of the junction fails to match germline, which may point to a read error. The CDR3 reads CASSLTGTGADTQYF. For the CDR3, the DNA is TGTGCCAGCAGTCTGACAGGGACAGGGGCAGATACTCAGTATTTT. The chain joins TRBV6-5 to TRBJ2-3; TRBD1 matches at 10 bases. The CDR3 runs to 15 residues. The germline V gene has CDR1 MNHEY and CDR2 SVGAGI.

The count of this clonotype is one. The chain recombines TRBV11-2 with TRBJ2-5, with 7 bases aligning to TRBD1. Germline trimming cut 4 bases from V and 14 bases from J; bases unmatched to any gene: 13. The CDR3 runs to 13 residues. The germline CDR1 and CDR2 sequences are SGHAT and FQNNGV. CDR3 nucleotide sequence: TGTGCCAGCAGCTCTACAGGGGAAGAGCTCCATTACTTC. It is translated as CASSSTGEELHYF.

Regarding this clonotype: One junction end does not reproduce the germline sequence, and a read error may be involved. CDR3 in amino acids: CASSQVGARVTGERFF. The CDR3 DNA sequence: TGCGCCAGCAGCCAAGTCGGGGCGCGGGTCACGGGGGAGCGGTTTTTT. The chain employs TRBV4-3 and TRBJ2-2; a weak D match, TRBD2 (6 bases). This CDR3 comprises 16 residues. The germline V gene encodes CDR1 LGHNA and CDR2 YSLEER.

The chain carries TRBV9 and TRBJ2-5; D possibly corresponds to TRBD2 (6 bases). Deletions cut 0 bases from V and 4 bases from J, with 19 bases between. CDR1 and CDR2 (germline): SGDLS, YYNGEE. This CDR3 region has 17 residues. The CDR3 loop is CASSVGGTARGGETQYF. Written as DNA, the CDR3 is TGTGCCAGCAGCGTAGGAGGCACCGCACGGGGAGGAGAGACCCAGTACTTC.

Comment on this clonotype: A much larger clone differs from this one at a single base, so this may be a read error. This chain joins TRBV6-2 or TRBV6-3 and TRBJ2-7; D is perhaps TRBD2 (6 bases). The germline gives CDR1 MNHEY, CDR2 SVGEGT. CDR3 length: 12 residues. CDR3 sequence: CTSTQAGYEQYF. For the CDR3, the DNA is TGTACCAGCACCCAAGCGGGCTACGAGCAGTACTTC.

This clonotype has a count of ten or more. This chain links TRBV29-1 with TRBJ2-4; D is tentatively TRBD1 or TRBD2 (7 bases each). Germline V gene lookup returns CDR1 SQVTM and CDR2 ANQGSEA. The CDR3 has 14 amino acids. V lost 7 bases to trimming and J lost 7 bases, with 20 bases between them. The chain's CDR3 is CSGEGGGIGNIQYF. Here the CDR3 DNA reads TGCAGCGGGGAGGGAGGGGGCATCGGGAACATTCAGTACTTC. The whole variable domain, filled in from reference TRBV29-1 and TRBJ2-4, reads SAVISQKPSRDICQRGTSLTIQCQVDSQVTMMFWYRQQPGQSLTLIATANQGSEATYESGFVIDKFPISRPNLTFSTLTVSNMSPEDSSIYLCSGEGGGIGNIQYFGAGTRLSVL.

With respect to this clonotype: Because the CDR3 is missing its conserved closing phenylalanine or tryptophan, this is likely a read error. The CDR3 spells CASTPVSIDTQYL. The CDR3 nucleotides read TGTGCCAGTACCCCCGTTAGCATAGATACGCAGTATCTT. The chain couples TRBV12-3 or TRBV12-4 to TRBJ2-3, with D unclear. This CDR3 comprises 13 residues.

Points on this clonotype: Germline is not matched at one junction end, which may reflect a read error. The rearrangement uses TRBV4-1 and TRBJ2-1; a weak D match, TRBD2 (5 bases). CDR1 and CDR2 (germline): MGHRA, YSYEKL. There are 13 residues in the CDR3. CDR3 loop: CATSQAASNEQFF. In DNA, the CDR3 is TGCGCCACCAGCCAAGCGGCCTCCAATGAGCAGTTCTTC.

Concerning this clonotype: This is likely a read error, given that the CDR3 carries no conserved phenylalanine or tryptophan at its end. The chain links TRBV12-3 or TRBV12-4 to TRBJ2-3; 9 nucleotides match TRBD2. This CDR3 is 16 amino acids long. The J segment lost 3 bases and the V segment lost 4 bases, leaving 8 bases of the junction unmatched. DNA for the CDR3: TGTGCCAGCAGTTATTACTCAGCGGGAGGAACAGATACGCAGTATTCT. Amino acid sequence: CASSYYSAGGTDTQYS.

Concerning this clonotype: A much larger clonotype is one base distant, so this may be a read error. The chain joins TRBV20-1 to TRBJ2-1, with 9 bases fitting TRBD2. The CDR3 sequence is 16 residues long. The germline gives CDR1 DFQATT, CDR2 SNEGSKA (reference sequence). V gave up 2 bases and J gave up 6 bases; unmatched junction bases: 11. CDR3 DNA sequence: TGCAGTGCTAGACATCTGGGGCGGGGGGGCTTCAATGAGCAGTTCTTC. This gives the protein CSARHLGRGGFNEQFF.

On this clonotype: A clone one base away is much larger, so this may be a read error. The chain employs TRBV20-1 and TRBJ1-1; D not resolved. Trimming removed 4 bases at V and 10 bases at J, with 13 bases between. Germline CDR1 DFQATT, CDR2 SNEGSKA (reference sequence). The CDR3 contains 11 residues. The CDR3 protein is CSAINSLTAFF. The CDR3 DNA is TGCAGTGCTATAAACAGTCTTACAGCTTTCTTT.

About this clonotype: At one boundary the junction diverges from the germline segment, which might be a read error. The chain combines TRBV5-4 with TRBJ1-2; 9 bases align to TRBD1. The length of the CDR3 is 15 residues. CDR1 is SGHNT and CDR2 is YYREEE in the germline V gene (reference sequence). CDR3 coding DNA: TGTGCCAGCAGCTCGCCGGGACAGGGACCCTATGACTACACCTTC. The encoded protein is CASSSPGQGPYDYTF.

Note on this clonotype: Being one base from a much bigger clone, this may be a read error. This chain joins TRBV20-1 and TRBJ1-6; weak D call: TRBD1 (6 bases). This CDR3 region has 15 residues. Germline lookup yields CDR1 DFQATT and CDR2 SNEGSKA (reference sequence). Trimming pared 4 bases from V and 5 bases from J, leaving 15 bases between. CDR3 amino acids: CSAIVDRANNSPLHF. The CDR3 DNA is TGCAGTGCTATTGTGGACAGAGCGAATAATTCACCCCTCCACTTT.

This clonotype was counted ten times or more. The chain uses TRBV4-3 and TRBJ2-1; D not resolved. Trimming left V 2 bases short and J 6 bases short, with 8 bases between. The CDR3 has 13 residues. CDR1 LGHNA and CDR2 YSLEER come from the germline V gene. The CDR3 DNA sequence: TGCGCCAGCAGCCAATCCCGAGGCAATGAGCAGTTCTTC. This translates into CASSQSRGNEQFF.

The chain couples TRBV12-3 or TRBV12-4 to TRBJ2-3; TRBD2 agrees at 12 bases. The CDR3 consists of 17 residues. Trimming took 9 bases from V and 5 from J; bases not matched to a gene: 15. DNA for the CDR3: TGTGCCAGTACCCTACTAGCGGGGGGCCCCTACGGAGATACGCAGTATTTT. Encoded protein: CASTLLAGGPYGDTQYF.

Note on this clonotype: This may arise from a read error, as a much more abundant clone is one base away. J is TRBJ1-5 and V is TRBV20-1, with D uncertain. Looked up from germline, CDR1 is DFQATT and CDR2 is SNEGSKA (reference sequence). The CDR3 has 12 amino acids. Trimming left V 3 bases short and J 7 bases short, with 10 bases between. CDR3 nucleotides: TGCAGTGCTAGGTTGGGGAGCCAGCCCCAGCATTTT. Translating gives CSARLGSQPQHF.

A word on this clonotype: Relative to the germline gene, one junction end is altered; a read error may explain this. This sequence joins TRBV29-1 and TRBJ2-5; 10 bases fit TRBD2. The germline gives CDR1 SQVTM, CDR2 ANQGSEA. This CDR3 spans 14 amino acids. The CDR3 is CSEATSGGVRTHYF. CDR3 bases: TGCAGTGAAGCGACAAGCGGGGGGGTCCGGACCCATTACTTC.

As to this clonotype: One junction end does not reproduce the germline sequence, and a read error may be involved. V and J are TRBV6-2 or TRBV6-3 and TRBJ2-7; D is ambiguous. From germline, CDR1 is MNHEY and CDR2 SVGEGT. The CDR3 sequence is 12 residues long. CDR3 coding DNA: TGTGCCAGAAGTTACAGCCCCTACGAGCAGTACTTC. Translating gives CARSYSPYEQYF.

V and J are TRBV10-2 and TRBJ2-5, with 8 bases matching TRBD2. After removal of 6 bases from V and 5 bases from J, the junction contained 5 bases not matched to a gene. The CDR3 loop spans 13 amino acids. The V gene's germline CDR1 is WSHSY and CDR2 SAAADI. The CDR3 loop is CASRTGGRETQYF. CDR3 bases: TGCGCCAGCAGAACGGGAGGGCGGGAGACCCAGTACTTC.

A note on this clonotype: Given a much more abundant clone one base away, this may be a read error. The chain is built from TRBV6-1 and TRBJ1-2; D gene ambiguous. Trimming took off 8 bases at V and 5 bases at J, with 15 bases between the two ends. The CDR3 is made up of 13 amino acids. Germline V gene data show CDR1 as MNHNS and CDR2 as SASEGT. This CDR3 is CASLKEQSYGYTF. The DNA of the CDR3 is TGTGCCAGCTTGAAGGAGCAGAGTTATGGCTACACCTTC.

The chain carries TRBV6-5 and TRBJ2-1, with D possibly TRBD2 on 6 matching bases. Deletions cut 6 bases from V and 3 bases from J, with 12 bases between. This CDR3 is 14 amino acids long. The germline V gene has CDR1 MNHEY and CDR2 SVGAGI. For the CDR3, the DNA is TGTGCCAGCAGATACGGGACTGGCTACAATGAGCAGTTCTTC. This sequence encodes CASRYGTGYNEQFF.

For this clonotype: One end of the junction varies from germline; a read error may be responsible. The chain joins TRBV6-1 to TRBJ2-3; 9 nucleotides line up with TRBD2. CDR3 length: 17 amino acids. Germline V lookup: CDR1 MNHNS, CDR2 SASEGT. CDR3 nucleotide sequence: TGTGCCAGCAGTGGTAGGCAAAGCGGGGGGAATACAGATACGCAGTTTTTT. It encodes CASSGRQSGGNTDTQFF.

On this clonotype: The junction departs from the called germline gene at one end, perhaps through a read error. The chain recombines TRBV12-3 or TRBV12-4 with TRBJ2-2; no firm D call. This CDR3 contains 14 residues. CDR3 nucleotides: TGTGTCAGCAGTGCGTCGACGGGTGCCGGGGAGCTGTTTTTT. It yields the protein CVSSASTGAGELFF.